The 21 T cell receptor beta chains in this list originate from one sample, sequenced in a study of T cell responses to AZD1222 COVID-19 vaccine. The method was immunoSEQ multiplex PCR; TCRdb's version includes in-frame clones alone and lacks a portion of them. The table shows about 260,000 clones, with 90% to 95% occurring only once. The sequencing used peripheral blood, collected on day 0 of AZD1222 vaccination. All receptors come from an adult in good health.

The chain carries TRBV28 and TRBJ1-1, with D uncertain. V shed 1 base and J shed 3 bases, with 3 bases lying between them. Germline V gene lookup returns CDR1 MDHEN and CDR2 SYDVKM. There are 12 residues in the CDR3. CDR3 bases: TGTGCCAGCAGTTTATCGCACACTGAAGCTTTCTTT. Encoded protein: CASSLSHTEAFF.

The rearrangement joins TRBV28 to TRBJ1-1, with TRBD1 as a possible D gene (6 bases). The CDR3 totals 12 residues. V was cut by 3 bases and J by 7 bases, with 9 bases left in between. Per the germline V gene, CDR1 is MDHEN and CDR2 is SYDVKM. CDR3 amino acids: CASSLQGIEAFF. The DNA for the CDR3 is TGTGCCAGCAGTTTGCAGGGGATTGAAGCTTTCTTT.

Note on this clone: Other DNA sequences of this sample code for an identical CDR3. V is TRBV7-2 and J is TRBJ2-2; tentatively, D is TRBD2 (6 bases). V lost 4 bases and J lost 4, with 13 bases in between. This CDR3 comprises 15 residues. Looked up from germline, CDR1 is SGHTA and CDR2 is FQGNSA. The CDR3 DNA sequence: TGTGCCAGCAGCTCCGGAGGGGCAGGCACCGGGGAGCTGTTTTTT. It yields the protein CASSSGGAGTGELFF.

The chain uses TRBV5-1 and TRBJ2-2; D remains unclear. The length of the CDR3 is 13 residues. Trimming shortened V by 3 bases and J by 0 bases, and 3 bases separated the two germline ends. CDR1 is SGHRS, CDR2 YFSETQ, per germline. The CDR3 nucleotides are TGCGCCAGCAGCTCCGCGAACACCGGGGAGCTGTTTTTT. Translation gives CASSSANTGELFF.

Here the CDR3 DNA reads TGCGCCAGCAGCTTGGACGTCAGGGGCGCGGGTCAGCCCCAGCATTTT. As protein: CASSLDVRGAGQPQHF. V usage is TRBV5-1 and J usage is TRBJ1-5; maybe TRBD1 (6 bases). V lost 0 bases to trimming and J lost 6 bases, with 16 bases between them. The V gene's germline CDR1 is SGHRS and CDR2 YFSETQ. This CDR3 region has 16 residues.

Only a few counts were recorded for this clone. V usage is TRBV5-6 and J usage is TRBJ1-2, with D hard to call. Deletions cut 3 bases from V and 0 bases from J, with 12 bases between. CDR3 length: 15 amino acids. CDR1 is SGHDT and CDR2 is YYEEEE in the germline V gene. CDR3 in DNA: TGTGCCAGCAGCTCCTGGACGGAAGCTAACTATGGCTACACCTTC. Residues: CASSSWTEANYGYTF.

The genes are TRBV23-1 and TRBJ1-2; unclear D gene. TRBV23-1 carries the ORF label, with uncertain function. The CDR3 contains 13 residues. V lost 4 bases and J 0 bases, leaving 6 bases between the germline ends. CDR3 in DNA: TGCGCCAGCAGTCGGACCTCTAACTATGGCTACACCTTC. This sequence encodes CASSRTSNYGYTF.

J is TRBJ2-1 and V is TRBV5-6, with D perhaps TRBD1 or TRBD2 (5 bases each). Trimming took off 4 bases at V and 12 bases at J, with 11 bases between the two ends. Germline-derived CDR1 and CDR2 are SGHDT and YYEEEE. This CDR3 is 11 amino acids long. The CDR3 sequence is CASSRSGGQFF. In DNA form, the CDR3 reads TGTGCCAGCAGCCGGTCTGGGGGGCAGTTCTTC.

The chain has TRBV7-3 and TRBJ2-2; no definite D call. This CDR3 comprises 13 residues. V shed 5 bases and J shed 1 base, with 5 bases lying between them. CDR1 and CDR2 from the germline V gene are SGHTA and FQGTGA. The CDR3 coding sequence is TGTGCCAGCAGCCCAGGGAACACCGGGGAGCTGTTTTTT. This translates into CASSPGNTGELFF.

This chain connects TRBV29-1 to TRBJ2-2, with 8 bases fitting TRBD1. The V and J ends lost 7 bases and 1 base, in that order; junction bases with no gene match: 5. Germline CDR1 reads SQVTM; CDR2 reads ANQGSEA. CDR3 length: 14 residues. The DNA for the CDR3 is TGCAGCGGGGGGACAGGCCAGAACACCGGGGAGCTGTTTTTT. Protein: CSGGTGQNTGELFF.

The chain is built from TRBV15 and TRBJ1-2; D remains unclear. Germline lookup yields CDR1 LNHNV and CDR2 YYDKDF (reference sequence). The length of the CDR3 is 14 residues. The V end was cut by 5 bases, the J end by 4 bases, with 14 bases between. As DNA, the CDR3 is TGTGCCACCAGCCCCCGTCGGGAGGGCTATGGCTACACCTTC. This translates into CATSPRREGYGYTF.

This clone was counted only a few times. The same CDR3 also results from other DNA sequences found in this sample. The chain links TRBV7-2 to TRBJ2-6; possible D gene TRBD1, 7 bases. This CDR3 is 16 amino acids long. Trimming shortened V by 5 bases and J by 4 bases, and 15 bases separated the two germline ends. Germline V gene lookup returns CDR1 SGHTA and CDR2 FQGNSA. CDR3 nucleotides: TGTGCCAGCAGCCCCCAGGGGGGCTCGGGGGCCAACGTCCTGACTTTC. Translating gives CASSPQGGSGANVLTF.

CDR3: CASSLAGQASGELFF. The CDR3 DNA is TGTGCCAGCAGCCTAGCGGGGCAAGCTAGCGGGGAGCTGTTTTTT. J is TRBJ2-2 and V is TRBV13; 9 bases map to TRBD2. The V and J ends lost 5 bases and 7 bases, in that order; junction bases with no gene match: 8. The CDR3 covers 15 residues. Germline-derived CDR1 and CDR2 are PRHDT and FYEKMQ (reference sequence).

The CDR3 reads CASSLYRGPYEQYF. The CDR3 nucleotides are TGTGCCAGCAGTTTATATAGGGGGCCATACGAGCAGTACTTC. The chain joins TRBV28 to TRBJ2-7, with TRBD1 identical over 7 bases. In germline, CDR1 is MDHEN, CDR2 SYDVKM. The CDR3 length is 14 residues. V dropped 1 base and J dropped 4; count of bases not matched to a gene: 4. Full variable domain (outside the CDR3, taken from reference TRBV28 and TRBJ2-7): DVKVTQSSRYLVKRTGEKVFLECVQDMDHENMFWYRQDPGLGLRLIYFSYDVKMKEKGDIPEGYSVSREKKERFSLILESASTNQTSMYLCASSLYRGPYEQYFGPGTRLTVT.

The chain employs TRBV11-2 and TRBJ2-1, with D uncertain. The CDR3 runs 14 residues. Germline CDR1 and CDR2: SGHAT and FQNNGV. Trimming stripped 1 base from V and 3 bases from J, with 7 bases between. The CDR3 DNA follows: TGTGCCAGCAGCTTAGTGGTGGGCTACAATGAGCAGTTCTTC. The encoded protein is CASSLVVGYNEQFF. The full variable domain, in which reference TRBV11-2 and TRBJ2-1 provide the parts outside the CDR3, is EAGVAQSPRYKIIEKRQSVAFWCNPISGHATLYWYQQILGQGPKLLIQFQNNGVVDDSQLPKDRFSAERLKGVDSTLKIQPAKLEDSAVYLCASSLVVGYNEQFFGPGTRLTVL.

V gene TRBV11-1 combines with J gene TRBJ1-1; 7 nucleotides align to TRBD1. Germline loops: CDR1 SGHAT, CDR2 FQDESV (reference sequence). The CDR3 totals 14 residues. V gave up 5 bases and J gave up 2 bases; unmatched junction bases: 5. The chain's CDR3 is CASSVGTVNTEAFF. Here the CDR3 DNA reads TGTGCCAGCAGCGTCGGGACAGTTAACACTGAAGCTTTCTTT.

The CDR3 is CASSVAGYQETQYF. The CDR3 DNA reads as TGTGCCAGCAGCGTGGCAGGTTACCAAGAGACCCAGTACTTC. V is TRBV9 and J is TRBJ2-5; D not resolved. CDR3 length: 14 residues. Germline V gene lookup returns CDR1 SGDLS and CDR2 YYNGEE. V was cut by 2 bases and J by 0 bases, with 8 bases left in between.

J is TRBJ1-4 and V is TRBV19; 7 bases map to TRBD1. V trimming: 5 bases; J trimming: 7 bases; junction bases outside the gene matches: 7. The CDR3 runs 14 residues. CDR1 is LNHDA, CDR2 SQIVND, per germline (reference sequence). Written as DNA, the CDR3 is TGTGCCAGTAGTCACAGGGGCAACGGTGAAAAACTGTTTTTT. Amino acids: CASSHRGNGEKLFF.

This chain joins TRBV6-2 or TRBV6-3 and TRBJ1-1; D may be TRBD1 (5 bases). This CDR3 contains 15 residues. Germline V gives CDR1 MNHEY, CDR2 SVGEGT. V lost 2 bases and J 3 bases, leaving 13 bases between the germline ends. DNA for the CDR3: TGTGCCAGCAGTTACGGGGGACTCGAGGACACTGAAGCTTTCTTT. This gives the protein CASSYGGLEDTEAFF.

The chain has TRBV7-3 and TRBJ2-3; D is perhaps TRBD2 (6 bases). Germline values: CDR1 SGHTA, CDR2 FQGTGA. This CDR3 spans 15 amino acids. Trimming removed 7 bases from V and 6 bases from J, with 20 bases in between. CDR3 nucleotides: TGTGCCAGCACCCTTAATAGTTTCCGGGGGGATACGCAGTATTTT. As protein: CASTLNSFRGDTQYF. Combining the CDR3 with reference TRBV7-3 and TRBJ2-3 gives the whole variable domain GAGVSQTPSNKVTEKGKYVELRCDPISGHTALYWYRQSLGQGPEFLIYFQGTGAADDSGLPNDRFFAVRPEGSVSTLKIQRTERGDSAVYLCASTLNSFRGDTQYFGPGTRLTVL.

In this sample, this clone turned up a few times. The V call is TRBV6-2 or TRBV6-3, the J call TRBJ2-1; D call uncertain. CDR1 MNHEY and CDR2 SVGEGT come from the germline V gene. The CDR3 is 14 amino acids. Between the trimmed V and J ends, which lost 0 bases and 0 bases, there was a span of 3 bases. CDR3 DNA sequence: TGTGCCAGCAGTTACTCGAGCTCCTACAATGAGCAGTTCTTC. It specifies CASSYSSSYNEQFF.